A selection of T cell receptor beta chains follows, all from one sample in a study of radiotherapy plus CTLA-4 blockade in lung cancer. Clones were read by immunoSEQ multiplex PCR, and TCRdb kept only the in-frame ones, dropping some. The repertoire consists of under 110,000 clones, with roughly 84% occurring once and the leading ten covering about 2.2%. The sequencing used peripheral blood, collected from a patient treated with radiotherapy plus ipilimumab. The receptors come from a human donor with non-small cell lung cancer that progressed on radiotherapy plus ipilimumab. Some clones in this sample may be carry-over from other donors' samples. Each CDR3 is given with its conserved first and last residue. Fields, in order: V gene, D gene, CDR3 length, CDR3 protein. The D gene is left open where the match is weak.

v_call: TRBV2; d_call: .; cdr3_length: 16; cdr3_aa: CASSDSSGAGNQPQHF
v_call: TRBV7-2; d_call: TRBD2; cdr3_length: 14; cdr3_aa: CASSSGLVPDTQYF
v_call: TRBV2; d_call: TRBD2; cdr3_length: 15; cdr3_aa: CASTDLPGGTGELFF
v_call: TRBV9; d_call: .; cdr3_length: 16; cdr3_aa: CASSAEGSPSGNTIYF
v_call: TRBV7-8; d_call: .; cdr3_length: 13; cdr3_aa: CASSLAVRGEQYF
v_call: TRBV21-1; d_call: .; cdr3_length: 15; cdr3_aa: CASSVKQGPNYGYTF
v_call: TRBV19; d_call: .; cdr3_length: 13; cdr3_aa: CASSPGPNQPQHF
v_call: TRBV7-9; d_call: TRBD2; cdr3_length: 14; cdr3_aa: CASSPVAGGETQYF
v_call: TRBV4-1; d_call: .; cdr3_length: 16; cdr3_aa: CASSQDLARTAHEQYF
v_call: TRBV28; d_call: .; cdr3_length: 15; cdr3_aa: CASSPTGLPFDGYTF
v_call: TRBV5-4; d_call: TRBD1; cdr3_length: 18; cdr3_aa: CASSPPGAGGIAASGYTF
v_call: TRBV6-5; d_call: .; cdr3_length: 13; cdr3_aa: CASSYGAGPRYTF
v_call: TRBV11-1; d_call: .; cdr3_length: 15; cdr3_aa: CASSLDQGSYNEQFF
v_call: TRBV7-3; d_call: .; cdr3_length: 12; cdr3_aa: CASSFLTYEQYF
v_call: TRBV9; d_call: .; cdr3_length: 17; cdr3_aa: CASSVDRTGASTDTQYF
v_call: TRBV2; d_call: TRBD2; cdr3_length: 19; cdr3_aa: CASSTLGLAGGPHTGELFF
v_call: TRBV9; d_call: .; cdr3_length: 15; cdr3_aa: CASSVEGNSGNTIYF
v_call: TRBV11-1; d_call: .; cdr3_length: 15; cdr3_aa: CASSPQGSSINIQYF
v_call: TRBV18; d_call: TRBD1; cdr3_length: 15; cdr3_aa: CASSPYSGGVYEQYF
v_call: TRBV9; d_call: .; cdr3_length: 16; cdr3_aa: CASSGLFGSSGNTIYF
v_call: TRBV28; d_call: .; cdr3_length: 14; cdr3_aa: CATTTGWSSYEQYF
v_call: TRBV29-1; d_call: .; cdr3_length: 14; cdr3_aa: CSVLTEASSYEQYF
v_call: TRBV6-6; d_call: .; cdr3_length: 14; cdr3_aa: CASTLGRGNTEAFF
v_call: TRBV29-1; d_call: TRBD1; cdr3_length: 16; cdr3_aa: CSAEVLLQGKLNEQFF
v_call: TRBV11-2; d_call: .; cdr3_length: 15; cdr3_aa: CASSLVTSNGNTIYF
v_call: TRBV25-1; d_call: .; cdr3_length: 14; cdr3_aa: CASSEYPENTEAFF
v_call: TRBV6-6; d_call: .; cdr3_length: 16; cdr3_aa: CASSYYAGYSNQPQHF
v_call: TRBV7-3; d_call: TRBD1; cdr3_length: 15; cdr3_aa: CASSLKGQSTDTQYF
v_call: TRBV12-5; d_call: .; cdr3_length: 14; cdr3_aa: CASANRASRDEQFF
v_call: TRBV4-3; d_call: TRBD1; cdr3_length: 16; cdr3_aa: CASSQSTGGSESPLHF
v_call: TRBV19; d_call: .; cdr3_length: 14; cdr3_aa: CASSKGHQLREQYF
v_call: TRBV6-6; d_call: .; cdr3_length: 15; cdr3_aa: CASSYPFSGHGELFF
v_call: TRBV5-1; d_call: .; cdr3_length: 17; cdr3_aa: CASSHDPSDATNEKLFF
v_call: TRBV7-2; d_call: TRBD2; cdr3_length: 14; cdr3_aa: CASSLSGGAGELFF
v_call: TRBV2; d_call: TRBD1; cdr3_length: 14; cdr3_aa: CASSATGANQPQHF
v_call: TRBV5-1; d_call: .; cdr3_length: 15; cdr3_aa: CASSPSGVRLNEQYF
v_call: TRBV7-6; d_call: TRBD1; cdr3_length: 15; cdr3_aa: CASSPATGGFREQYF
v_call: TRBV4-3; d_call: .; cdr3_length: 15; cdr3_aa: CASSHPRGNTGELFF
v_call: TRBV7-9; d_call: TRBD1; cdr3_length: 14; cdr3_aa: CASSLDDRGFGYTF
v_call: TRBV6-5; d_call: .; cdr3_length: 14; cdr3_aa: CASSYSVSADTQYF
v_call: TRBV29-1; d_call: .; cdr3_length: 12; cdr3_aa: CSVAPQEETQYF